This T cell receptor (beta chain) was sequenced for a study of vaccination effects on CD4 cells after COVID-19. Overall study findings and caveats: Clones that were induced by infection or by vaccine showed marked contraction late after vaccination.

Viral peptide pool expansion of antigen-specific CD4+ T cells preceded sequencing in the ViraFEST assay. Culturing for about ten days preceded CD4+ T cell isolation. Previously uninfected by SARS-CoV-2, the vaccine recipients also showed negative nucleocapsid antibodies. Sequencing was performed with immunoSEQ multiplex PCR; in TCRdb, only in-frame clones are kept and a portion is missing. Of tens of thousands of clones listed, about four fifths were seen once; the top ten hold around 2.9%. As for this clone: No antigen is known for it.

Germline lookup yields CDR1 MNHNY and CDR2 SVGAGI (reference sequence). The V gene end was trimmed by 0 bases and the J gene end by 7 bases; junction bases not matched to a gene: 8. CDR3 size: 15 residues. The chain links TRBV6-6 to TRBJ1-2; 7 positions agree with TRBD1. Specimen: CD4+ T cells from PBMCs cultured with HCoV-NL63 spike peptides, collected before COVID-19 vaccination. The sequence was collected from a human donor who received a COVID-19 vaccine. CDR3 nucleotides: TGTGCCAGCAGTTACTCGCCAACAGGGGAGGCTGGCTACACCTTC. The encoded protein is CASSYSPTGEAGYTF.